Sequencing of this T cell receptor (beta chain) was carried out in a study of regulatory T cells in long-lasting Graves disease. Study-wide results and limits: Persistent cases of Graves' showed reduced TCR diversity relative to newly diagnosed patients. Gene preferences differed: TRBV28, TRBJ1-2, TRBJ2-5 in persistent cases.

This clonotype showed up many times. Its specificity is unknown. Germline CDR1 reads SGDLS; CDR2 reads YYNGEE. Trimming shortened V by 0 bases and J by 5 bases, and 11 bases separated the two germline ends. The CDR3 has 14 residues. Arm-PCR of CDR3 regions and iRepertoire HTBI primers were used to build TCR beta libraries. TCRdb re-analysed the multiplex PCR reads in MiXCR, keeping a single row per CDR3 protein. The sample contains 350,000 to 550,000 distinct CDR3 sequences, roughly 17% of which appear only once. Sample time point: newly diagnosed GD, antithyroid drugs for less than 3 months. Construction of the TCR library relied on RNA isolated from PBMCs. Patients were from an endocrinology department in Xi'an, China. The data were also submitted as part of a second study, on T cells in Graves' hyperthyroidism and ophthalmopathy. Per that paper: A model using 13 V-J features told ophthalmopathy apart from stable hyperthyroidism.

This receptor was taken from a woman under 30 with Graves disease. Specimen: peripheral blood mononuclear cells (PBMCs), collected at new diagnosis, from a patient treated with antithyroid drugs. This chain joins TRBV9 and TRBJ2-5; D may be TRBD1 or TRBD2 (6 bases each). The CDR3 loop is CASSVGVGGETQYF. CDR3 in DNA: TGTGCCAGCAGCGTAGGTGTAGGGGGGGAGACCCAGTACTTC.